Each of the 18 T cell receptor beta chains below was sequenced from the same sample in a study of cytotoxic CD8 clonotypes in ibrutinib-treated CLL. Sequencing was performed with immunoSEQ multiplex PCR; in TCRdb, only in-frame clones are kept and a portion is missing. The sample yields 35,000 to 45,000 clones, over 45% seen once. The material was PBMCs, obtained before ibrutinib treatment. These receptors were taken from a human donor with chronic lymphocytic leukemia.

The V call is TRBV10-3, the J call TRBJ2-5; D uncertain. CDR3 size: 15 residues. The germline V gene encodes CDR1 ENHRY and CDR2 SYGVKD. The V end lost 8 bases, the J end lost 2 bases, and 18 bases lay between the germline ends. The CDR3 sequence: CAIGFQTSRQETQYF. DNA of the CDR3: TGTGCCATCGGGTTCCAAACCTCGCGGCAAGAGACCCAGTACTTC.

The rearrangement joins TRBV7-3 to TRBJ1-2, with 9 nucleotides matching TRBD1. The CDR3 runs 15 residues. Germline V CDR1 and CDR2: SGHTA, FQGTGA. After removal of 5 bases from V and 4 bases from J, the junction contained 8 bases not matched to a gene. The CDR3 here is CASSPTGGSGYGYTF. The DNA for the CDR3 is TGTGCCAGCAGCCCTACAGGGGGCTCTGGCTATGGCTACACCTTC.

The chain employs TRBV10-3 and TRBJ2-5, with 8 bases that match TRBD1. CDR3 size: 14 residues. In germline, CDR1 is ENHRY, CDR2 SYGVKD. V lost 2 bases, J lost 5 bases, and 4 bases stayed unmatched. CDR3 nucleotides: TGTGCCATCAGTGAGCAGGGGGCGCGGGAGACCCAGTACTTC. This encodes CAISEQGARETQYF.

The chain uses TRBV6-4 and TRBJ1-5; TRBD1 might be the D (6 bases). The V end lost 6 bases, the J end lost 4 bases, and 13 bases lay between the germline ends. The CDR3 has 14 amino acids. Germline CDR1 reads MRHNA; CDR2 reads SNTAGT. The CDR3 nucleotides are TGTGCCAGCAGAACCGGGACAAGGAATCAGCCCCAGCATTTT. Amino acid sequence: CASRTGTRNQPQHF.

The CDR3 protein is CATSIDREVTYEQYF. The DNA of the CDR3 is TGTGCCACCAGCATCGACAGGGAGGTCACCTACGAGCAGTACTTC. This sequence joins TRBV15 and TRBJ2-7; a possible D gene is TRBD1 (7 bases). The CDR3 length is 15 residues. Germline loops: CDR1 LNHNV, CDR2 YYDKDF (reference sequence). The V and J ends lost 4 bases and 2 bases respectively, with 15 bases between them. The full variable domain, completed using reference TRBV15 and TRBJ2-7, is DAMVIQNPRYQVTQFGKPVTLSCSQTLNHNVMYWYQQKSSQAPKLLFHYYDKDFNNEADTPDNFQSRRPNTSFCFLDIRSPGLGDTAMYLCATSIDREVTYEQYFGPGTRLTVT.

V and J are TRBV7-9 and TRBJ2-5; possible D gene TRBD1, 6 bases. V lost 1 base and J lost 1, with 10 bases in between. Germline V gene sequence: CDR1 SEHNR, CDR2 FQNEAQ (reference sequence). The CDR3 sequence is 15 residues long. The CDR3 sequence: CASSLGTAFQETQYF. The CDR3 region has the DNA TGTGCCAGCAGCTTAGGGACAGCCTTCCAAGAGACCCAGTACTTC.

The V call is TRBV28, the J call TRBJ2-7; 10 bases fit TRBD1. CDR1 is MDHEN and CDR2 is SYDVKM in the germline V gene. The CDR3 runs 15 residues. Trimming cost V 7 bases and J 6 bases; bases outside gene matches: 12. CDR3 loop: CASTLADRGTVEQYF. Here the CDR3 DNA reads TGTGCCAGCACTCTAGCGGACAGGGGGACTGTCGAGCAGTACTTC. The full variable domain, in which reference TRBV28 and TRBJ2-7 provide the parts outside the CDR3, is DVKVTQSSRYLVKRTGEKVFLECVQDMDHENMFWYRQDPGLGLRLIYFSYDVKMKEKGDIPEGYSVSREKKERFSLILESASTNQTSMYLCASTLADRGTVEQYFGPGTRLTVT.

The V gene is TRBV2, the J gene TRBJ2-6; D not resolved. The CDR3 is made up of 16 amino acids. Looked up from germline, CDR1 is SNHLY and CDR2 is FYNNEI. The V end was cut by 3 bases, the J end by 0 bases, with 9 bases between. The CDR3, as DNA: TGTGCCAGCAGTGACCCGGACGTCTCTGGGGCCAACGTCCTGACTTTC. Residues: CASSDPDVSGANVLTF.

This sequence joins TRBV6-5 and TRBJ2-6; tentatively, D is TRBD2 (5 bases). With 7 bases removed from V and 4 bases from J, the gap between germline ends came to 8 bases. The CDR3 sequence is 13 residues long. Germline CDR1 reads MNHEY; CDR2 reads SVGAGI. CDR3 DNA sequence: TGTGCCAGCACAGTAGCGGGGGCCAACGTCCTGACTTTC. As protein: CASTVAGANVLTF.

This clone has more than one count but fewer than ten. The V call is TRBV5-1, the J call TRBJ2-3; the match to TRBD1 covers 7 bases. Germline V gene sequence: CDR1 SGHRS, CDR2 YFSETQ. CDR3 length equals 16 residues. V shed 4 bases and J 2 bases; nucleotides not matched to a gene: 10. In DNA form, the CDR3 reads TGCGCCAGCAGCCCCAGACAGGGACGGGTCACAGATACGCAGTATTTT. Translation: CASSPRQGRVTDTQYF.

This clone was found a few times. The chain couples TRBV5-1 to TRBJ1-5; weak D call: TRBD1 (6 bases). The ends were cut back, 4 bases at V and 2 bases at J, with 16 bases in the middle. This CDR3 is 16 amino acids long. The germline CDR1 and CDR2 sequences are SGHRS and YFSETQ. CDR3 nucleotides: TGCGCCAGCAGCCCGGCCGGGGGCATGGGCAATCAGCCCCAGCATTTT. Encoded protein: CASSPAGGMGNQPQHF.

This clone was counted only a few times. This chain joins TRBV5-4 and TRBJ2-3; 10 bases fit TRBD2. Trimming removed 2 bases from V and 9 bases from J; junction bases left unmatched: 3. This CDR3 is built from 13 residues. The germline V gene has CDR1 SGHNT and CDR2 YYREEE (reference sequence). The CDR3 sequence: CASSFRAGGTQYF. CDR3 nucleotide sequence: TGTGCCAGCAGCTTTAGAGCGGGGGGGACGCAGTATTTT.

The V call is TRBV19, the J call TRBJ1-5; TRBD1 might be the D (5 bases). Per the germline V gene, CDR1 is LNHDA and CDR2 is SQIVND (reference sequence). There are 16 residues in the CDR3. The V and J ends lost 3 bases and 2 bases respectively, with 14 bases between them. This chain's CDR3 is CASSIKSREGNQPQHF. CDR3 nucleotide sequence: TGTGCCAGTAGTATTAAGAGCAGGGAAGGCAATCAGCCCCAGCATTTT.

The CDR3 nucleotides are TGTGCCAGCAGCGAAGGGGGTCGAGCGTGGGAGACCCAGTACTTC. Its protein product is CASSEGGRAWETQYF. The rearrangement links TRBV9 to TRBJ2-5; possible D gene TRBD1, 6 bases. The CDR3 is made up of 15 amino acids. The V gene's germline CDR1 is SGDLS and CDR2 YYNGEE. Trimming stripped 3 bases from V and 5 bases from J, with 17 bases between. Variable domain in full (rest from reference TRBV9 and TRBJ2-5): DSGVTQTPKHLITATGQRVTLRCSPRSGDLSVYWYQQSLDQGLQFLIQYYNGEERAKGNILERFSAQQFPDLHSELNLSSLELGDSALYFCASSEGGRAWETQYFGPGTRLLVL.

The J gene is TRBJ1-1, the V gene TRBV28; no clear D. V gave up 6 bases and J gave up 3 bases, with 5 bases separating them. Per germline, CDR1 MDHEN and CDR2 SYDVKM. The CDR3 runs to 11 residues. CDR3 region: CASRRDTEAFF. DNA of the CDR3: TGTGCCAGCAGAAGGGACACTGAAGCTTTCTTT.

This chain links TRBV15 with TRBJ2-7; TRBD2 matches 12 bases. This CDR3 is 15 amino acids long. The trim removed 5 bases at V and 6 bases at J, leaving 8 bases unmatched. Germline CDR1 LNHNV, CDR2 YYDKDF (reference sequence). Here the CDR3 DNA reads TGTGCCACCAGCGCCCGGACTAGCGGGGTGGCCGAGCAGTACTTC. Its protein is CATSARTSGVAEQYF.

This chain uses TRBV27 with TRBJ2-1; a possible D gene is TRBD1 (6 bases). V shed 2 bases and J shed 3 bases, with 8 bases lying between them. The CDR3 has 14 residues. The V gene's germline CDR1 is MNHEY and CDR2 SMNVEV (reference sequence). The CDR3 DNA is TGTGCCAGCAGTTTACAGGACAGCTACAATGAGCAGTTCTTC. Translation: CASSLQDSYNEQFF.

The CDR3 bases are TGCGCCAGCAGCTTACAAGTCGGGGGCGAGCAGTACTTC. It is translated as CASSLQVGGEQYF. This chain joins TRBV5-1 and TRBJ2-7; D is perhaps TRBD2 (6 bases). There are 13 residues in the CDR3. Germline V gene sequence: CDR1 SGHRS, CDR2 YFSETQ. Trimming took off 2 bases at V and 6 bases at J, with 12 bases between the two ends.